The 15 T cell receptor beta chains reported below all come from one sample, sequenced in a study of CD8 T cells in ankylosing spondylitis. Overall study results and limits: Typical of ankylosing spondylitis blood, it appeared, was a TCR beta motif of fewer than ten highly homologous variants.

These receptors have no identified antigens. MiXCR, applied by TCRdb to the 5' RACE reads, yields one record per CDR3 protein. The data show 450,000 to 550,000 distinct CDR3 sequences, roughly 5.2% seen once. Sequencing was performed on blood, either unsorted or a sorted T cell fraction (not recorded which). The receptors stem from a male donor with ankylosing spondylitis.

At least ten counts were recorded for this clonotype. The chain links TRBV27 to TRBJ1-1; D ambiguous. CDR1 MNHEY and CDR2 SMNVEV come from the germline V gene (reference sequence). The CDR3 extends over 13 amino acids. Trimming stripped 3 bases from V and 6 bases from J, with 11 bases between. The CDR3 DNA reads TGTGCCAGCAGTTTCCTAGGCGGGTCTGAAGCTTTCTTT. The encoded protein is CASSFLGGSEAFF.

The chain uses TRBV7-2 and TRBJ2-7, with D hard to call. V dropped 1 base and J dropped 2 bases, with 15 bases sitting between them. The germline CDR1 and CDR2 sequences are SGHTA and FQGNSA. CDR3 size: 16 residues. The CDR3 region has the DNA TGTGCCAGCAGCTTAGTCCCAGGTCACAGCCCCTACGAGCAGTACTTC. Its translation is CASSLVPGHSPYEQYF. The full variable domain, in which reference TRBV7-2 and TRBJ2-7 provide the parts outside the CDR3, is GAGVSQSPSNKVTEKGKDVELRCDPISGHTALYWYRQSLGQGLEFLIYFQGNSAPDKSGLPSDRFSAERTGGSVSTLTIQRTQQEDSAVYLCASSLVPGHSPYEQYFGPGTRLTVT.

This clonotype came up many times. The gene calls are TRBV7-9 and TRBJ1-2; the D is unclear. The CDR3 is 14 amino acids. CDR1 is SEHNR and CDR2 is FQNEAQ in the germline V gene (reference sequence). Trimming removed 5 bases at V and 4 bases at J, with 14 bases between. CDR3 nucleotide sequence: TGTGCCAGCAGCAGCCAGGAGGTTTCCTATGGCTACACCTTC. Its translation: CASSSQEVSYGYTF.

This clonotype was seen at least ten times. The chain joins TRBV6-1 to TRBJ2-1; no definite D call. Germline assignment: CDR1 MNHNS and CDR2 SASEGT. This CDR3 contains 18 residues. V was shortened by 0 bases and J by 10 bases, with 25 bases between the two germline ends. CDR3 nucleotides: TGTGCCAGCAGTGAAGCGGTCCGGTGGGGTGGGTCTTACTACGAGCAGTTCTTC. Its translation is CASSEAVRWGGSYYEQFF.

This clonotype was observed at least ten times. The chain links TRBV6-1 to TRBJ1-1; D gene unclear. CDR3 length equals 13 residues. V lost 3 bases, J lost 1 base, and 6 bases lay in between. Germline CDR1 MNHNS, CDR2 SASEGT. The CDR3 loop is CASSDGGNTEAFF. The DNA for the CDR3 is TGTGCCAGCAGTGACGGAGGGAACACTGAAGCTTTCTTT.

This clonotype was found a few times. The chain is built from TRBV12-3 or TRBV12-4 and TRBJ2-5; 11 nucleotides line up with TRBD1. The CDR3 contains 15 residues. The ends lost 5 bases at V and 4 bases at J; junction bases unmatched: 6. CDR3 sequence reads: CASSPGGQGGETQYF. DNA for the CDR3: TGTGCCAGCAGTCCGGGGGGACAGGGGGGAGAGACCCAGTACTTC.

This clonotype appeared many times. The rearrangement uses TRBV5-6 and TRBJ1-4, with 10 bases identical to TRBD1. V shed 4 bases and J 0 bases; nucleotides not matched to a gene: 12. Germline V gene sequence: CDR1 SGHDT, CDR2 YYEEEE. The CDR3 has 19 residues. CDR3 sequence reads: CASSHNRGQGLATNEKLFF. DNA for the CDR3: TGTGCCAGCAGCCATAACCGGGGACAGGGGTTAGCAACTAATGAAAAACTGTTTTTT.

This clonotype was detected many times. The V gene is TRBV4-3, the J gene TRBJ2-1, with TRBD2 identical over 9 bases. The CDR3 spans 16 residues. The V gene end was trimmed by 4 bases and the J gene end by 6 bases; junction bases not matched to a gene: 10. Germline CDR1 and CDR2: LGHNA and YSLEER. This CDR3 is CASSRTLGREGNEQFF. CDR3 nucleotide sequence: TGCGCCAGCAGCCGAACTCTCGGGCGGGAGGGCAATGAGCAGTTCTTC.

This clonotype was seen a few times. The J gene is TRBJ2-4, the V gene TRBV29-1, with D tentatively TRBD2 (5 bases). Trimming cost V 6 bases and J 8 bases, with 14 bases left between them. The germline V gene encodes CDR1 SQVTM and CDR2 ANQGSEA. There are 12 residues in the CDR3. CDR3 nucleotide sequence: TGCAGCGTCGGACTTTCCCCGGACATTCAGTACTTC. Translated, it gives CSVGLSPDIQYF. Looking up the rest from reference TRBV29-1 and TRBJ2-4 gives the full variable domain: SAVISQKPSRDICQRGTSLTIQCQVDSQVTMMFWYRQQPGQSLTLIATANQGSEATYESGFVIDKFPISRPNLTFSTLTVSNMSPEDSSIYLCSVGLSPDIQYFGAGTRLSVL.

This clonotype occurred a few times. The V and J genes are TRBV12-3 or TRBV12-4 and TRBJ2-7; D not resolved. The V gene lost 10 bases and the J gene lost 2 bases, with 15 bases spanning the gap. The CDR3 has 13 residues. The CDR3: CATSVGRTYEQYF. The CDR3 DNA is TGTGCCACCTCAGTAGGCAGAACCTACGAGCAGTACTTC.

The chain couples TRBV28 to TRBJ1-1; D is perhaps TRBD1 (5 bases). Germline V gene sequence: CDR1 MDHEN, CDR2 SYDVKM. The germline V and J ends were trimmed by 4 bases and 2 bases, with 23 bases remaining between them. The CDR3 runs 18 residues. CDR3 nucleotides: TGTGCCAGCAGTTACACCAGGACAATCAATGTTGTAAACACTGAAGCTTTCTTT. It encodes CASSYTRTINVVNTEAFF. Full variable domain (rest looked up from reference TRBV28 and TRBJ1-1): DVKVTQSSRYLVKRTGEKVFLECVQDMDHENMFWYRQDPGLGLRLIYFSYDVKMKEKGDIPEGYSVSREKKERFSLILESASTNQTSMYLCASSYTRTINVVNTEAFFGQGTRLTVV.

This clonotype was recorded many times. For the CDR3, the DNA is TGCAGCGTTCGGAGGGAGGGACCAAACTACGAGCAGTACTTC. Its protein product is CSVRREGPNYEQYF. The chain employs TRBV29-1 and TRBJ2-7, with 7 nucleotides matching TRBD2. Germline V gene sequence: CDR1 SQVTM, CDR2 ANQGSEA. The CDR3 consists of 14 residues. V trimming: 5 bases; J trimming: 3 bases; junction bases outside the gene matches: 10.

This clonotype turned up a few times. The chain uses TRBV20-1 and TRBJ2-1, with D unresolved. The CDR3 is made up of 16 amino acids. V lost 3 bases and J lost 4, with 19 bases in between. Germline V gene data show CDR1 as DFQATT and CDR2 as SNEGSKA (reference sequence). The CDR3, as DNA: TGCAGTGCTAGGTCATTTTCAGGTGCAAGGTACAATGAGCAGTTCTTC. It encodes CSARSFSGARYNEQFF.

Ten or more counts support this clonotype. The rearrangement joins TRBV6-2 or TRBV6-3 to TRBJ2-3; D remains unclear. This CDR3 has 15 residues. V shed 0 bases and J shed 6 bases, with 13 bases lying between them. The germline V gene has CDR1 MNHEY and CDR2 SVGEGT. The CDR3: CASSYSIQPGDTQYF. The CDR3 DNA sequence: TGTGCCAGCAGTTACTCGATACAGCCTGGGGATACGCAGTATTTT.

This clonotype was counted many times. At one end the junction does not follow the germline gene, possibly because of a read error. This chain joins TRBV6-1 and TRBJ1-2, with 7 bases identical to TRBD1. This CDR3 spans 14 amino acids. Looked up from germline, CDR1 is MNHNS and CDR2 is SASEGT. CDR3 in amino acids: CASSPQGGSHSYLF. Here the CDR3 DNA reads TGTGCCAGCAGTCCCCAGGGGGGATCCCACTCTTATCTCTTC.